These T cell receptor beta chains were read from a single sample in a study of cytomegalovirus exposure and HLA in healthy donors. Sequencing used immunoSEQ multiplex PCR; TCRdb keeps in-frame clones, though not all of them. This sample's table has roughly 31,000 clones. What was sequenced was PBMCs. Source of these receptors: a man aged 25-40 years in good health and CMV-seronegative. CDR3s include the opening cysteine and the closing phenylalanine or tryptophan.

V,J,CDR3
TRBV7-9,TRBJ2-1,CASSRGLAPYNEQFF
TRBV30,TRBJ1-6,CAWSRREGAYNSPLHF
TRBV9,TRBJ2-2,CASSETGTLNTGELFF
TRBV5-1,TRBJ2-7,CASSLASRGEQYF
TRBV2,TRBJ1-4,CASNDRVATNEKLFF
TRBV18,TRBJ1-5,CASSGIYRERAPQHF
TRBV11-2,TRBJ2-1,CASSFAASGSGNEQFF
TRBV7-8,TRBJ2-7,CASSFLQGPYEQYF
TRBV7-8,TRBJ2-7,CASARGLIYEQYF
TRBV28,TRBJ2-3,CASSPPDRTSGYGNTDTQYF